This note documents a single T cell receptor beta chain sequence. The source of the sample is a study of control samples from healthy donors and cancer patients. This CDR3 region has 16 residues. Germline V CDR1 and CDR2: MDHEN, SYDVKM. The junction had 3 bases not matched to a gene; V was cut back by 2 bases and J by 1 base. The method was immunoSEQ multiplex PCR; TCRdb's version includes in-frame clones alone and lacks a portion of them. This sample has some 150,000 clones, with approximately 94% found just once. The chain carries TRBV28 and TRBJ2-1; the match to TRBD1 covers 9 bases. This TCR came from a man aged 40-50 years in good health. The sequencing input was blood. The CDR3 nucleotides read TGTGCCAGCAGTTTAACGGGACAGGGATCCTACAATGAGCAGTTCTTC. Residues: CASSLTGQGSYNEQFF.